Sequencing of this T cell receptor beta chain was carried out in a study of T cells in localized non-small cell lung cancer. The V gene lost 1 base and the J gene lost 3 bases, with 13 bases spanning the gap. Germline CDR1 reads LGHNA; CDR2 reads YSLEER. The CDR3 has 16 residues. Assay used: immunoSEQ multiplex PCR; TCRdb lists only in-frame clones, some missing. This sample has some 16,000 clones; more than 75% occur once, and the top ten carry under 30%. The chain links TRBV4-3 to TRBJ1-5; perhaps TRBD1 as D (6 bases). The receptor comes from a male donor aged 60 or over with stage I lung adenocarcinoma. The sample in question was peripheral blood, obtained before any cancer treatment. DNA of the CDR3: TGCGCCAGCAGCCAAGGGGGGCCCGAAAACAATCAGCCCCAGCATTTT. It is translated as CASSQGGPENNQPQHF.